The T cell receptor beta chain described here comes from a study of blood T cell repertoires in COVID-19. Sequenced by immunoSEQ multiplex PCR; TCRdb stores in-frame clones only, minus some. The sample lists 350,000 or so clones; roughly 90% were seen once. The CDR3 consists of 14 residues. Germline assignment: CDR1 GTSNPN and CDR2 SVGIG (reference sequence). The V end was cut by 2 bases, the J end by 3 bases, with 11 bases between. The sample comprised peripheral blood. This clonotype was sampled from a woman aged 60-75 years with COVID-19, enrolled during active disease. The chain is built from TRBV30 and TRBJ1-5; D remains unclear. The CDR3 spells CAWSRGNYNQPQHF. DNA of the CDR3: TGTGCCTGGAGTAGAGGGAATTACAATCAGCCCCAGCATTTT.